Listed below are T cell receptor beta chains from one sample, sequenced in a study of T-cell reconstitution after alpha-beta-depleted transplantation in children. TCRdb re-called the PCR reads through MiXCR, storing one row per CDR3 protein. Of approximately 490,000 distinct CDR3 sequences listed, approximately 12% are singletons. The specimen comprised PBMCs from the stem cell graft donor, sampled from the stem cell graft. Receptor source: a human donor who donated a stem cell graft to a child with combined immunodeficiency. Both conserved end residues are part of each CDR3. A D gene is named only where the DNA matches it firmly.

d_call: -
v_call: TRBV10-3
j_call: TRBJ2-5
cdr3_aa: CAISEHGKETQYF

d_call: -
v_call: TRBV20-1
j_call: TRBJ2-3
cdr3_aa: CSARRGNRGTDTQYF

d_call: -
v_call: TRBV6-6
j_call: TRBJ2-3
cdr3_aa: CASHLFVTDTQYF

d_call: -
v_call: TRBV29-1
j_call: TRBJ2-1
cdr3_aa: CSVTGGTHDLYNEQFF

d_call: -
v_call: TRBV6-5
j_call: TRBJ1-5
cdr3_aa: CASSWDSTANQPQHF

d_call: -
v_call: TRBV18
j_call: TRBJ1-1
cdr3_aa: CASSPSEGRNTEAFF

d_call: -
v_call: TRBV12-3/TRBV12-4
j_call: TRBJ2-7
cdr3_aa: CASDGPGAYEQYF

d_call: -
v_call: TRBV29-1
j_call: TRBJ1-1
cdr3_aa: CSVGQGLNTEAFF

d_call: TRBD2
v_call: TRBV7-9
j_call: TRBJ2-1
cdr3_aa: CASSPTWGGGSYNEQFF

d_call: -
v_call: TRBV19
j_call: TRBJ1-4
cdr3_aa: CASSIERGDHEKLFF

d_call: -
v_call: TRBV20-1
j_call: TRBJ2-7
cdr3_aa: CSARENGAYEQYF

d_call: -
v_call: TRBV29-1
j_call: TRBJ2-7
cdr3_aa: CSVALGQDYYEQYF

d_call: TRBD2
v_call: TRBV7-7
j_call: TRBJ2-2
cdr3_aa: CASSSSGGPKTGELFF

d_call: -
v_call: TRBV28
j_call: TRBJ1-6
cdr3_aa: CATGPARGSGSPLHF

d_call: -
v_call: TRBV20-1
j_call: TRBJ1-1
cdr3_aa: CSARGPGVWNTEAFF

d_call: -
v_call: TRBV6-2/TRBV6-3
j_call: TRBJ2-2
cdr3_aa: CASSYRGADTGELFF

d_call: TRBD2
v_call: TRBV20-1
j_call: TRBJ2-3
cdr3_aa: CSAQAGGGSTDTQYF

d_call: TRBD1
v_call: TRBV27
j_call: TRBJ2-1
cdr3_aa: CASSLGTGNNEQFF

d_call: -
v_call: TRBV6-5
j_call: TRBJ1-6
cdr3_aa: CASSYYAGVNSPLHF

d_call: -
v_call: TRBV24-1
j_call: TRBJ1-2
cdr3_aa: CATSDFGTSGYTF